This entry lists 13 T cell receptor beta chains sequenced from one sample in a study of prognosis after radiotherapy for stage I lung cancer. Starting from genomic DNA, TCR beta CDR3 was amplified through two-round multiplex PCR. Gene-specific TRBV and TRBJ primers were used in PCR round one. In TCRdb, the multiplex PCR reads were re-called with MiXCR into one record per CDR3 protein. The sample carries tens of thousands of distinct CDR3 sequences, around 27% recorded once. The sequences come from PBMCs, collected before or after stereotactic body radiation therapy (not recorded which). The receptors here all came from a donor older than 45 with non-small cell lung cancer.

This clonotype came up many times. The gene calls are TRBV20-1 and TRBJ1-6, with D possibly matching TRBD1 (5 bases). Trimming shortened V by 0 bases and J by 8 bases, and 11 bases separated the two germline ends. This CDR3 has 14 amino acids. From germline, CDR1 is DFQATT and CDR2 SNEGSKA (reference sequence). CDR3 sequence: CSARDLGVYSPLHF. CDR3 coding DNA: TGCAGTGCTAGAGATTTAGGGGTTTATTCACCCCTCCACTTT.

The J gene is TRBJ1-6, the V gene TRBV6-1; 7 positions match TRBD1. In germline, CDR1 is MNHNS, CDR2 SASEGT. There are 14 residues in the CDR3. In DNA, the CDR3 is TGTGGCAGAAACCTGGGACAGAATAATTCACCCCTCCACTTT. Its translation is CGRNLGQNNSPLHF.

This clonotype was observed at least ten times. The J gene is TRBJ2-5, the V gene TRBV11-1; 8 bases fit TRBD1. The CDR3 runs 14 residues. Germline CDR1 reads SGHAT; CDR2 reads FQDESV (reference sequence). V lost 4 bases to trimming and J lost 5 bases; unmatched junction nucleotides: 6. The CDR3 here is CASSYRTGPETQYF. CDR3 nucleotides: TGTGCCAGCAGCTATAGGACAGGGCCTGAGACCCAGTACTTC.

This chain joins TRBV20-1 and TRBJ1-1, with 9 bases identical to TRBD1. CDR1 is DFQATT and CDR2 is SNEGSKA in the germline V gene (reference sequence). The CDR3 is 13 residues long. In DNA form, the CDR3 reads TGCGGGGGGGCGGGACAGGGTGGGACTGAAGCTTTCTTT. This codes for CGGAGQGGTEAFF.

In regard to this clonotype: This may be a read error: a much more frequent sequence differs by one nucleotide. This chain connects TRBV18 to TRBJ2-7; D not resolved. V was clipped by 5 bases and J by 2 bases, with 10 bases between them. The CDR3 is made up of 13 amino acids. In germline, CDR1 is KGHSH, CDR2 LQKENI. CDR3 amino acids: CASSTQKTYEQYF. The CDR3 coding sequence is TGTGCCAGCTCAACTCAGAAAACCTACGAGCAGTACTTC.

This clonotype has more than one count but fewer than ten. This sequence may be a read error, since a much larger clone differs from it by one base. The chain joins TRBV7-3 to TRBJ2-1; TRBD2 matches 7 bases. The germline CDR1 and CDR2 sequences are SGHTA and FQGTGA. The CDR3 runs to 15 residues. This CDR3 reads CAGSPRDYRYNEQFF. In nucleotides, the CDR3 is TGTGCCGGCAGCCCCCGGGACTATAGATACAATGAGCAGTTCTTC.

This clonotype has ten or more counts. The CDR3 bases are TGCAGTGCTAGAGACCCGACTAGGAAGTTGGAGACCCAGTACTTC. Its protein is CSARDPTRKLETQYF. V and J are TRBV20-1 and TRBJ2-5; D perhaps matches TRBD2 (6 bases). The CDR3 is 15 amino acids. The V end lost 0 bases, the J end lost 5 bases, and 16 bases lay between the germline ends. From germline, CDR1 is DFQATT and CDR2 SNEGSKA (reference sequence).

There are many counts of this clonotype. The rearrangement joins TRBV19 to TRBJ1-4; 10 bases are shared with TRBD1. Losses at the gene ends were 4 bases for V and 6 bases for J; bases not matched to a gene: 5. Germline V gene lookup returns CDR1 LNHDA and CDR2 SQIVND (reference sequence). The CDR3 runs to 15 residues. DNA of the CDR3: TGTGCCAGTAGTACCCCGGGACAGGGGTATGAAAAACTGTTTTTT. Its protein product is CASSTPGQGYEKLFF.

On this clonotype: A far bigger clonotype differs at one base, so this is likely a read error. The chain recombines TRBV6-6 with TRBJ1-2, with 8 positions matching TRBD1. The CDR3 contains 14 residues. CDR1 and CDR2 (germline): MNHNY, SVGAGI (reference sequence). Losses at the gene ends were 0 bases for V and 9 bases for J; bases not matched to a gene: 6. The CDR3 coding sequence is TGTGCCAGCAGTTACTCGACAGGGGAAAGTTGCTACACCTTC. Translating it yields CASSYSTGESCYTF.

This clonotype was detected many times. The J gene is TRBJ1-1, the V gene TRBV12-3 or TRBV12-4; possible D gene TRBD1, 5 bases. Trimming took off 7 bases at V and 2 bases at J, with 14 bases between the two ends. The CDR3 has 14 amino acids. In DNA, the CDR3 is TGTGCCAGCAAAATAGGGGAATATAACACTGAAGCTTTCTTT. Amino acid sequence: CASKIGEYNTEAFF.

This clonotype has ten or more counts. This sequence joins TRBV6-1 and TRBJ1-4, with TRBD1 matching over 8 bases. Germline CDR1 is MNHNS and CDR2 is SASEGT. V lost 5 bases to trimming and J lost 15 bases; unmatched junction nucleotides: 11. This CDR3 comprises 13 residues. CDR3 loop: CASSKTGEGVLFF. The CDR3, as DNA: TGTGCCAGCAGTAAGACAGGGGAGGGAGTGTTGTTTTTT.

To note about this clonotype: Possible read error: a much larger clone is one base away. This chain joins TRBV18 and TRBJ1-2, with a tentative D call TRBD1 (5 bases). The CDR3 extends over 16 amino acids. Germline CDR1 and CDR2: KGHSH and LQKENI. This chain's CDR3 is CVSSLTLGGRDGGYTF. The CDR3 coding sequence is TGTGTCAGCTCATTAACTCTCGGCGGCAGGGATGGTGGCTACACCTTC.

Notes on this clonotype: A far larger clone differs by one base, so this is likely a read error. The chain has TRBV6-4 and TRBJ2-1, with D perhaps matching TRBD1 (7 bases). CDR1 is MRHNA and CDR2 is SNTAGT in the germline V gene. The CDR3 consists of 13 residues. CDR3 coding DNA: TGTGCCAGCAGGGGAGGAGGGGGCAATGAGCGGTTCTTC. Protein product: CASRGGGGNERFF.